Below, one T cell receptor beta chain is given with its context. This receptor's antigen is unknown. No much larger clone exists at a distance of one base, and base qualities are not known. This entry comes from a study of T cells in narcolepsy (dated by TCRdb to 2017 to 2018). Some background on the complete study: Patients with narcolepsy type 1 or type 2 (NT1, NT2) and healthy control donors were enrolled in the study. Autoreactive T cells targeting hypocretin neuron self-antigens (hypocretin, TRIB2) were sought in narcolepsy patients, and TCR Vbeta sequencing was used to track clonotypes in blood and CSF.

Memory CD4+ T cells were sorted ex vivo from peripheral blood of narcolepsy patients and healthy controls for TCR Vbeta sequencing. Broader findings and caveats from the paper: Patients and controls had similar numbers of sequenced blood memory CD4+ clonotypes, with averages of about 38,000 in patients and 33,354 in controls. HCRT-specific and TRIB2-specific autoreactive clonotypes were highlighted in plots that compared CD4+ T cell clonotypes in CSF versus blood from the same patient. No sequences matching autoreactive T cell clones were contained in some blood memory CD4+ repertoires from patients and controls. According to the report, autoreactive clonotypes were detected serially in the blood of the same patients and of different patients, but not in healthy controls.

Library preparation employed the immunoSEQ multiplex PCR assay. In TCRdb, the immuneACCESS table is reduced to in-frame sequences with V and J assigned. These tables do not hold every clone; where another copy was compared, an unresolved V gene accounts for under half, and the others remain unexplained. The sample table shows about 35,000 clones, and around 90% are seen once. Roughly 0.89% of the sample is taken by the ten largest. V and J lose 1 base and 4 bases, and a span of 20 bases separates them. The CDR3 starts with the cysteine, ends with the phenylalanine, and has 17 residues. This entry keeps only the CDR3 DNA: 51 bases, framed from base 1. The germline V gene (reference sequence) supplies CDR1 SGHKS and CDR2 YYEKEE.

This clonotype was sampled from a human donor with narcolepsy. The sample comprised CD45RA- memory CD4+ T cells from PBMCs. According to the study, the label for this sample's cell subset or site signals: memory T cells sorted ex vivo from peripheral blood. The sequence is built from TRBV5-5 and TRBJ1-1, and TRBD1 may be the D gene, going by 5 matching bases. The CDR3 here reads CASSLTIRHRGGTEAFF. In nucleotides, the sequence is TGTGCCAGCAGCTTGACAATCCGACATCGGGGCGGCACTGAAGCTTTCTTT.